The 26 T cell receptor beta chains below all came from one sample that was sequenced in a study of vaccination effects on CD4 cells after COVID-19. Isolating CD4+ T cells followed approximately 11 days of culture. The assay was immunoSEQ multiplex PCR, and TCRdb's table has in-frame clones only and misses some. The table records more than 45,000 clones, 60% to 85% of them present only once. These receptors have no known antigen. Source: CD4+ T cells from PBMCs cultured without peptide, taken before COVID-19 vaccination. These TCRs come from a human donor who had a prior SARS-CoV-2 infection.

V is TRBV5-1 and J is TRBJ2-7; no reliable D call. Germline lookup yields CDR1 SGHRS and CDR2 YFSETQ. This CDR3 region has 15 residues. With 1 base removed from V and 3 bases from J, the gap between germline ends came to 14 bases. In DNA form, the CDR3 reads TGCGCCAGCAGCTTGAGTGGATTCTTGGACTACGAGCAGTACTTC. It is translated as CASSLSGFLDYEQYF.

This chain uses TRBV24-1 with TRBJ2-5; 11 nucleotides agree with TRBD2. Germline CDR1 and CDR2: KGHDR and SFDVKD. This CDR3 comprises 16 residues. Trimming at V came to 4 bases and at J to 2 bases, leaving 5 bases not matched to a gene. CDR3 sequence: CATSDPGTSGQETQYF. The CDR3 coding sequence is TGTGCCACCAGTGACCCCGGGACTAGCGGACAAGAGACCCAGTACTTC.

The rearrangement joins TRBV6-1 to TRBJ1-5; the match to TRBD1 covers 11 bases. This CDR3 region has 20 residues. After removal of 3 bases from V and 1 base from J, the junction contained 14 bases not matched to a gene. CDR1 is MNHNS and CDR2 is SASEGT in the germline V gene. The CDR3 is CASSDFWDRGNRGSNQPQHF. CDR3 sequence (DNA): TGTGCCAGCAGTGATTTTTGGGACAGGGGGAATCGTGGGAGCAATCAGCCCCAGCATTTT.

V is TRBV2 and J is TRBJ2-1; a weak D match, TRBD1 (6 bases). V shed 5 bases and J shed 0 bases, with 14 bases lying between them. Germline V CDR1 and CDR2: SNHLY, FYNNEI. The CDR3 contains 16 residues. This chain's CDR3 is CASSIQGRSSYNEQFF. DNA for the CDR3: TGTGCCAGCAGTATACAGGGAAGGAGCTCCTACAATGAGCAGTTCTTC.

This clone came up once. The rearrangement uses TRBV25-1 and TRBJ2-3; D may be TRBD2 (6 bases). Germline CDR1 is MGHDK and CDR2 is SYGVNS. V was cut by 3 bases and J by 3 bases, with 10 bases left in between. The CDR3 extends over 14 amino acids. The CDR3: CASSEASETDTQYF. In DNA, the CDR3 is TGTGCCAGCAGTGAGGCTAGCGAAACAGATACGCAGTATTTT. The entire variable domain, with the rest obtained from reference TRBV25-1 and TRBJ2-3, is as follows: EADIYQTPRYLVIGTGKKITLECSQTMGHDKMYWYQQDPGMELHLIHYSYGVNSTEKGDLSSESTVSRIRTEHFPLTLESARPSHTSQYLCASSEASETDTQYFGPGTRLTVL.

The chain uses TRBV6-5 and TRBJ1-1; D is possibly TRBD1 (5 bases). V was clipped by 6 bases and J by 12 bases, with 23 bases between them. This CDR3 spans 14 amino acids. CDR1 MNHEY and CDR2 SVGAGI come from the germline V gene. CDR3 nucleotide sequence: TGTGCCAGCAGCTCTCCCGGGGCCCTGAAGCCTACTTTCTTT. Its protein is CASSSPGALKPTFF.

This clone was recorded only once. The chain combines TRBV9 with TRBJ2-3, with TRBD2 matching 7 bases. The CDR3 runs 14 residues. Trimming cost V 3 bases and J 5 bases; bases outside gene matches: 6. Germline V gives CDR1 SGDLS, CDR2 YYNGEE. CDR3 sequence: CASSASGMGDTQYF. In nucleotides, the CDR3 is TGTGCCAGCAGCGCGAGCGGGATGGGAGATACGCAGTATTTT.

The chain recombines TRBV21-1 with TRBJ2-3; the D call in the table, TRBD2, was not verified against the DNA. TRBV21-1 constitutes a pseudogene. The CDR3 length is 14 residues. This chain's CDR3 is CASSKVVVTDTQYF. Written as DNA, the CDR3 is TGTGCCAGCAGCAAAGTGGTAGTCACAGATACGCAGTATTTT.

V usage is TRBV15 and J usage is TRBJ2-7, with a weak D call TRBD1 (6 bases). The V end was cut by 3 bases, the J end by 0 bases, with 9 bases between. The CDR3 runs to 14 residues. Germline assignment: CDR1 LNHNV and CDR2 YYDKDF (reference sequence). For the CDR3, the DNA is TGTGCCACCAGCAGCCTCAGGGGCTCCTACGAGCAGTACTTC. Translating it yields CATSSLRGSYEQYF.

The rearrangement links TRBV9 to TRBJ1-3, with no clear D. CDR3 length equals 15 residues. From germline, CDR1 is SGDLS and CDR2 YYNGEE. V was clipped by 3 bases and J by 2 bases, with 12 bases between them. The DNA for the CDR3 is TGTGCCAGCAGCGGTTTCGGAGGGACTGGAAACACCATATATTTT. Amino acid sequence: CASSGFGGTGNTIYF.

The chain is built from TRBV7-2 and TRBJ1-4; no clear D gene. Germline V CDR1 and CDR2: SGHTA, FQGNSA. The CDR3 is 15 residues long. Trimming removed 5 bases from V and 0 bases from J, with 10 bases in between. CDR3 DNA sequence: TGTGCCAGCAGCCCCCACGGTGCAACTAATGAAAAACTGTTTTTT. Its translation is CASSPHGATNEKLFF.

The rearrangement uses TRBV28 and TRBJ2-7, with D perhaps TRBD1 (5 bases). In germline, CDR1 is MDHEN, CDR2 SYDVKM. V was cut by 7 bases and J by 5 bases, with 15 bases left in between. The CDR3 is 13 amino acids. The CDR3 bases are TGTGCCAGCACCCCGAGGATGACAGACGAGCAGTACTTC. This sequence encodes CASTPRMTDEQYF.

The chain combines TRBV6-1 with TRBJ2-7; D is ambiguous. CDR1 and CDR2 (germline): MNHNS, SASEGT. There are 14 residues in the CDR3. V was trimmed by 3 bases and J by 5 bases, leaving 14 bases between them. The CDR3: CASSEVLVGDEQYF. In DNA, the CDR3 is TGTGCCAGCAGTGAGGTTCTAGTTGGCGACGAGCAGTACTTC.

This chain links TRBV6-5 with TRBJ2-7; 9 bases fit TRBD1. The V and J ends lost 2 bases and 3 bases, in that order; junction bases with no gene match: 8. CDR3 length: 16 residues. From germline, CDR1 is MNHEY and CDR2 SVGAGI. The CDR3 here is CASSYSGTGSFYEQYF. The CDR3 coding sequence is TGTGCCAGCAGTTACAGCGGGACAGGGAGTTTCTACGAGCAGTACTTC.

V and J are TRBV13 and TRBJ1-3; D uncertain. In germline, CDR1 is PRHDT, CDR2 FYEKMQ (reference sequence). V was clipped by 0 bases and J by 0 bases, with 9 bases between them. The CDR3 sequence is 16 residues long. The CDR3 sequence: CASSLGQVYSGNTIYF. The DNA of the CDR3 is TGTGCCAGCAGCTTAGGACAAGTCTACTCTGGAAACACCATATATTTT.

This clone was detected only a few times. The genes are TRBV25-1 and TRBJ1-6, with a weak D call TRBD1 (6 bases). Per the germline V gene, CDR1 is MGHDK and CDR2 is SYGVNS. V was shortened by 6 bases and J by 4 bases, with 10 bases between the two germline ends. CDR3 size: 14 residues. CDR3 protein: CASRKTGYNSPLHF. The DNA of the CDR3 is TGTGCCAGCAGAAAAACAGGGTATAATTCACCCCTCCACTTT.

The chain joins TRBV5-5 to TRBJ2-5; D is undetermined. The germline V and J ends were trimmed by 1 base and 2 bases, with 9 bases remaining between them. CDR3 size: 14 residues. Germline V gene data show CDR1 as SGHKS and CDR2 as YYEKEE (reference sequence). The CDR3 spells CASSLSRWQETQYF. DNA of the CDR3: TGTGCCAGCAGCTTGTCCAGGTGGCAAGAGACCCAGTACTTC.

This rearrangement joins TRBV18 to TRBJ2-5; 11 bases are a match to TRBD1. CDR3 length: 15 residues. J gave up 5 bases and V 3 bases, and 5 bases lay outside the gene matches. From germline, CDR1 is KGHSH and CDR2 LQKENI. The CDR3 coding sequence is TGTGCCAGCTCACCCCTGGGACAGGGGGTGGAGACCCAGTACTTC. It is translated as CASSPLGQGVETQYF.

This clone was counted a few times. The chain joins TRBV24-1 to TRBJ1-2, with D maybe TRBD1 (6 bases). With 9 bases removed from V and 4 bases from J, the gap between germline ends came to 17 bases. There are 14 residues in the CDR3. CDR1 and CDR2 from the germline V gene are KGHDR and SFDVKD. The CDR3 loop is CATGAAGASYGYTF. The CDR3 DNA is TGTGCCACCGGGGCGGCAGGGGCTAGCTATGGCTACACCTTC.

The chain combines TRBV15 with TRBJ2-7; 11 bases are shared with TRBD2. The CDR3 extends over 16 amino acids. Germline V gives CDR1 LNHNV, CDR2 YYDKDF (reference sequence). V shed 0 bases and J 7 bases; nucleotides not matched to a gene: 8. CDR3 DNA sequence: TGTGCCACCAGCAGAGATACACTAGCGGGAGTGGCGGAGCAGTACTTC. It specifies CATSRDTLAGVAEQYF.

The rearrangement links TRBV2 to TRBJ2-1; D gene unclear. Germline CDR1 SNHLY, CDR2 FYNNEI. Trimming removed 10 bases from V and 2 bases from J, with 18 bases in between. This CDR3 has 15 residues. The CDR3 sequence: CATTRETAAYNEQFF. CDR3 bases: TGTGCCACCACGAGAGAAACAGCAGCCTACAATGAGCAGTTCTTC.

This chain uses TRBV2 with TRBJ2-1; perhaps D is TRBD1 or TRBD2 (5 bases each). V was pared by 11 bases and J by 1 base, with 15 bases between. The CDR3 has 14 residues. Germline CDR1 is SNHLY and CDR2 is FYNNEI. CDR3 loop: CAGRDGGSYNEQFF. CDR3 nucleotide sequence: TGTGCCGGACGGGACGGAGGTTCCTACAATGAGCAGTTCTTC.

The gene calls are TRBV7-8 and TRBJ1-6; D remains ambiguous. Trimming stripped 5 bases from V and 14 bases from J, with 19 bases between. This CDR3 is 14 amino acids long. The V gene's germline CDR1 is SGHVS and CDR2 FQNEAQ. The CDR3 region is CASSLLDGVKSLHF. DNA for the CDR3: TGTGCCAGCAGCCTTCTAGACGGAGTGAAGTCCCTCCACTTT.

The chain combines TRBV27 with TRBJ2-7; no definite D call. The CDR3 contains 14 residues. Germline V gene lookup returns CDR1 MNHEY and CDR2 SMNVEV (reference sequence). The V end lost 7 bases, the J end lost 2 bases, and 15 bases lay between the germline ends. DNA of the CDR3: TGTGCCAGCAAAAACGTCCGGCCTCCCTACGAGCAGTACTTC. Protein: CASKNVRPPYEQYF.

This chain connects TRBV24-1 to TRBJ1-5; D is perhaps TRBD1 (5 bases). V shed 0 bases and J shed 0 bases, with 17 bases lying between them. The CDR3 extends over 19 amino acids. Germline V gene lookup returns CDR1 KGHDR and CDR2 SFDVKD. The CDR3 loop is CATSDLAGPYPNSNQPQHF. Here the CDR3 DNA reads TGTGCCACCAGTGATTTGGCAGGGCCCTATCCCAATAGCAATCAGCCCCAGCATTTT.

This chain connects TRBV19 to TRBJ2-2; 10 bases align to TRBD2. The germline CDR1 and CDR2 sequences are LNHDA and SQIVND (reference sequence). The CDR3 loop spans 14 amino acids. V trimming: 6 bases; J trimming: 6 bases; junction bases outside the gene matches: 4. The CDR3 here is CASSILAGPGELFF. For the CDR3, the DNA is TGTGCCAGTAGCATACTAGCGGGGCCCGGGGAGCTGTTTTTT.